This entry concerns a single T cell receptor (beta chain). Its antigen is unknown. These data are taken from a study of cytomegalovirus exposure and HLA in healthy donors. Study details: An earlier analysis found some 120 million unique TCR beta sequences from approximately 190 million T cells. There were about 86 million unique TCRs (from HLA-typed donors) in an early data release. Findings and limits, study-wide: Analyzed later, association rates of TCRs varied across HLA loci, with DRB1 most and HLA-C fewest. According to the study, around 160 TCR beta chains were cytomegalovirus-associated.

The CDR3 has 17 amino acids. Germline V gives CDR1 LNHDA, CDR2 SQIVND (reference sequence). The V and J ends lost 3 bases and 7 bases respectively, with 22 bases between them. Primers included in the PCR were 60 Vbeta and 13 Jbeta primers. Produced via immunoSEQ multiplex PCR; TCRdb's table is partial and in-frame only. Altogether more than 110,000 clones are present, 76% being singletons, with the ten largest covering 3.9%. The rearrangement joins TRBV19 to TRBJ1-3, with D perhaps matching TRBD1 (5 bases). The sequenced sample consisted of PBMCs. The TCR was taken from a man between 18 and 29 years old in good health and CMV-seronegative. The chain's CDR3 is CASSITSAQGVRNTIYF. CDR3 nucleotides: TGTGCCAGTAGTATCACCTCCGCGCAGGGTGTTCGTAACACCATATATTTT. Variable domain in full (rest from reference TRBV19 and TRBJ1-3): DGGITQSPKYLFRKEGQNVTLSCEQNLNHDAMYWYRQDPGQGLRLIYYSQIVNDFQKGDIAEGYSVSREKKESFPLTVTSAQKNPTAFYLCASSITSAQGVRNTIYFGEGSWLTVV.